This passage covers 5 T cell receptor beta chains from one sample sequenced in a study of control samples from healthy donors and cancer patients. Assay: immunoSEQ multiplex PCR; the TCRdb copy retains only in-frame clones and omits some. Altogether 130,000 or so clones are present, 91% being singletons, with the ten largest covering approximately 7.2%. The sequencing input was blood. The receptors here all came from a young man in good health.

This clone was seen more than once but under ten times. Here the CDR3 DNA reads TGTGCCAGCATTTCCGTTGCCTACGAGCAGTACTTC. Encoded protein: CASISVAYEQYF. The V and J genes are TRBV6-5 and TRBJ2-7, with D uncertain. The CDR3 extends over 12 amino acids. V lost 7 bases and J lost 2, with 9 bases in between. Germline CDR1 MNHEY, CDR2 SVGAGI.

The rearrangement joins TRBV7-2 to TRBJ1-3; D is ambiguous. The CDR3 extends over 14 amino acids. The germline V gene encodes CDR1 SGHTA and CDR2 FQGNSA. V lost 3 bases and J lost 2, with 8 bases in between. The CDR3 here is CASSLAETGNTIYF. CDR3 coding DNA: TGTGCCAGCAGCTTGGCGGAGACTGGAAACACCATATATTTT.

V gene TRBV12-3 or TRBV12-4 combines with J gene TRBJ2-1; D is unresolved. The ends were cut back, 3 bases at V and 14 bases at J, with 17 bases in the middle. The CDR3 covers 13 residues. CDR3 nucleotide sequence: TGTGCCAGCAGTTTGGGTCGCGGATTAGGAGAGTTCTTC. It is translated as CASSLGRGLGEFF.

The gene calls are TRBV5-1 and TRBJ1-2, with 8 bases that match TRBD1. V lost 4 bases, J lost 8 bases, and 4 bases stayed unmatched. This CDR3 comprises 12 residues. Germline V gene sequence: CDR1 SGHRS, CDR2 YFSETQ. CDR3 amino acids: CASSQDRDGYTF. DNA of the CDR3: TGCGCCAGCAGCCAGGACAGGGACGGCTACACCTTC.

The chain employs TRBV29-1 and TRBJ1-2, with 7 bases lining up with TRBD1. This CDR3 region has 12 residues. Trimming removed 6 bases from V and 4 bases from J; junction bases left unmatched: 5. Per germline, CDR1 SQVTM and CDR2 ANQGSEA. The CDR3, as DNA: TGCAGCGTCAGGGGGGGACTCTATGGCTACACCTTC. Amino acids: CSVRGGLYGYTF.